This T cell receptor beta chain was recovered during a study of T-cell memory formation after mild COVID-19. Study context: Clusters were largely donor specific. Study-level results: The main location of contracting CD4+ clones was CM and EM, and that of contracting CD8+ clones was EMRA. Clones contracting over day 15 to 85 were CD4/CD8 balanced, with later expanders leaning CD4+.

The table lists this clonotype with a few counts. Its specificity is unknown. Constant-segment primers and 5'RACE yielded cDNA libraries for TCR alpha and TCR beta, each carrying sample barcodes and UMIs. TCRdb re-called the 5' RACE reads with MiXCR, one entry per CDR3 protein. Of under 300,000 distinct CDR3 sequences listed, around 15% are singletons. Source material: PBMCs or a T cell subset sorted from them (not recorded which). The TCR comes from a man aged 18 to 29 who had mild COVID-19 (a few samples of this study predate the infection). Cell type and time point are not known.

The CDR3 DNA reads TGTGCCAGCAGCGTACTTAGCGGGACTACCACAGATACGCAGTATTTT. Protein sequence: CASSVLSGTTTDTQYF. The V gene is TRBV7-2, the J gene TRBJ2-3; 8 bases are a match to TRBD2. V was clipped by 5 bases and J by 2 bases; unmatched bases: 9. This CDR3 has 16 residues. Germline values: CDR1 SGHTA, CDR2 FQGNSA.